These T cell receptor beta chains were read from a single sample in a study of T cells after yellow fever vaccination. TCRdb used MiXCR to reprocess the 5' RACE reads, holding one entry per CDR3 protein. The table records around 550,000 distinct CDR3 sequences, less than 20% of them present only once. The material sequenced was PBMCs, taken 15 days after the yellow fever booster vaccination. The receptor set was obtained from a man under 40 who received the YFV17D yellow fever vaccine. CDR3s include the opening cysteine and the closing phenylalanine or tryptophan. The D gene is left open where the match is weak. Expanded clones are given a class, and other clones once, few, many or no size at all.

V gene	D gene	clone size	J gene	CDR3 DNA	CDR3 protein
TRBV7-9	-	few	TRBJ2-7	TGTGCCAGCAGCCTCCATAACTACGAGCAGTACTTC	CASSLHNYEQYF
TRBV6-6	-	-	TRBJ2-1	TGTGCCAGCAGCCCCCCCGGGATCTTC	CASSPPGIF
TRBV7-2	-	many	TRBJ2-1	TGTGCCAGCAGCCCCCCCAACAATGAGCAGTTCTTC	CASSPPNNEQFF
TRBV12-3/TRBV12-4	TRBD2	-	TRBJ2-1	TGTGCCAGCACTCCGGGACTAGCGGAAAATGAGCAGTTCTTC	CASTPGLAENEQFF
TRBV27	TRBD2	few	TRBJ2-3	TGTGCCAGCAGTCCCGGGACTAGCCCCGGCACAGATACGCAGTATTTT	CASSPGTSPGTDTQYF
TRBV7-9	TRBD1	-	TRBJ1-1	TGTGCCAGCAGCACTTCCCCCTCAGGGGGCACTGAAGCTTTCTTT	CASSTSPSGGTEAFF
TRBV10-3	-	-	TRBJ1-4	TGTGCCATCAGTGACCGGGGGCAGGCCGAACTGTTTTTT	CAISDRGQAELFF
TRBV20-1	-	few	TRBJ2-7	TGCAGTGCCGGTGGGAGCAAAACATACGAGCAGTACTTC	CSAGGSKTYEQYF
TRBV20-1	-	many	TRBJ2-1	TGCAGTGCTAGGGGGAGGCAGGTCAATGAGCAGTTCTTC	CSARGRQVNEQFF
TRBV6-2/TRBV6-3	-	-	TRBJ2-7	TGTGCCAGCAGCCGGACCGTATTCCCCTACGAGCAGTACTTC	CASSRTVFPYEQYF
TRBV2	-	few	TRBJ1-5	TGTGCCAGCAGTGAAGACGGTAATCAGCCCCAGCATTTT	CASSEDGNQPQHF
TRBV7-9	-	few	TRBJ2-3	TGTGCCAGCAGCCCTCAAACGACAGATACGCAGTATTTT	CASSPQTTDTQYF
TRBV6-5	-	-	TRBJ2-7	TGTGCCAGCAGTTACTCCGGGCTCGGGCCCTACGAGCAGTACTTC	CASSYSGLGPYEQYF
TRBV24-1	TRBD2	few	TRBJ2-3	TGTGCCACCAGTGGCAGGGGCGCCATGACTAGCGGGAGTACAGATACGCAGTATTTT	CATSGRGAMTSGSTDTQYF
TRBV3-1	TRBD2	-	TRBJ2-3	TGTGCCAGCAGCCAGGACTTAGCGGGAGCAAATACGCAGTATTTT	CASSQDLAGANTQYF
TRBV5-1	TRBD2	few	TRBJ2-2	TGCGCCAGCAAGCCGACTAGCAGACAAACGGGCCGTCCCGGGGAGCTGTTTTTT	CASKPTSRQTGRPGELFF
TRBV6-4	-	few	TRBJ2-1	TGTGCCAGCAGTAAGTCTCTTTGGGCTGAGCAGTTCTTC	CASSKSLWAEQFF
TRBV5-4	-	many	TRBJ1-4	TGTGCCAGCAGCTTGGGACGCGGTGAAAAACTGTTTTTT	CASSLGRGEKLFF
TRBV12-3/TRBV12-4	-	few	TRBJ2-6	TGTGCCAGCAGCTCTACTAGAACCGGGGCCAACGTCCTGACTTTC	CASSSTRTGANVLTF
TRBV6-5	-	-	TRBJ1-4	TGTGCCAGCAGTTTCGGAAGGGATGGTGAAAAACTGTTTTTT	CASSFGRDGEKLFF
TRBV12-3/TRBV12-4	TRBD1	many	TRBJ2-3	TGTGCCAGCAGTCGCAGATCAGGGGGCTTTAGCACAGATACGCAGTATTTT	CASSRRSGGFSTDTQYF
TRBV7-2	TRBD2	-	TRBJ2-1	TGTGCCAGCACCTATGAGACTAGCGGGAGCAGTGAGCAGTTCTTC	CASTYETSGSSEQFF